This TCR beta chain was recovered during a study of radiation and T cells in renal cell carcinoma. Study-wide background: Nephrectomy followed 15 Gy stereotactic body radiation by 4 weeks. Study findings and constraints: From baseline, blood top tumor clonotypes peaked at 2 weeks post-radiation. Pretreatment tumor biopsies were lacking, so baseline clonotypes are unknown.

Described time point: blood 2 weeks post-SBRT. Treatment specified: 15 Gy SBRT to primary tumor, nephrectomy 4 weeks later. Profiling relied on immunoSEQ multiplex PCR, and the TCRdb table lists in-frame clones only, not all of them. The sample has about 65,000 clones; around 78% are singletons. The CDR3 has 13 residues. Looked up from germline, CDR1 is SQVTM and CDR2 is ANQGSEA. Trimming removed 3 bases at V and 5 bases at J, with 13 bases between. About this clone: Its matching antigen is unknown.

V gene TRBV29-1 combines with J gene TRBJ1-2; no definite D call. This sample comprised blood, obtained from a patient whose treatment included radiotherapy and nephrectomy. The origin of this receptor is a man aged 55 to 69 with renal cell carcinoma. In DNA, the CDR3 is TGCAGCGTTGAGAGCGGCGGAGGTTATGGCTACACCTTC. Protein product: CSVESGGGYGYTF.